A selection of T cell receptor beta chains follows, all from one sample in a study of technical replicates of blood from a handful of donors. The assay was immunoSEQ multiplex PCR, and TCRdb's table has in-frame clones only and misses some. This table has about 69,000 clones, approximately 89% appearing once. The sequenced sample consisted of PBMCs. These receptors were obtained from a human donor in good health. Some clones in this sample may be carry-over from other donors' samples. Both conserved end residues are part of each CDR3. Fields, in order: V gene, D gene, J gene, clone size, CDR3 protein, CDR3 DNA. The D gene is left open where the match is weak. Expanded clones are given a class, and other clones once, few, many or no size at all.

v_call: TRBV25-1
d_call: TRBD2
j_call: TRBJ2-1
clone_size: .
cdr3_aa: CASSEGGVRGQFF
cdr3_nt: TGTGCCAGCAGTGAGGGAGGGGTCCGTGGGCAGTTCTTC

v_call: TRBV18
d_call: .
j_call: TRBJ2-5
clone_size: .
cdr3_aa: CASSPLRVGETQYF
cdr3_nt: TGTGCCAGCTCACCATTACGGGTTGGAGAGACCCAGTACTTC

v_call: TRBV12-5
d_call: TRBD2
j_call: TRBJ2-3
clone_size: .
cdr3_aa: CASGLTGTSVGLQYF
cdr3_nt: TGTGCTAGTGGATTGACCGGGACTAGCGTCGGATTGCAGTATTTT

v_call: TRBV7-9
d_call: .
j_call: TRBJ2-5
clone_size: .
cdr3_aa: CASSLARGSLGTQYF
cdr3_nt: TGTGCCAGCAGCTTAGCCCGCGGCAGTCTCGGAACCCAGTACTTC

v_call: TRBV7-8
d_call: TRBD1
j_call: TRBJ2-3
clone_size: .
cdr3_aa: CASSPGQRVFDTQYF
cdr3_nt: TGTGCCAGCAGCCCGGGACAGAGGGTGTTTGATACGCAGTATTTT

v_call: TRBV7-8
d_call: TRBD2
j_call: TRBJ2-2
clone_size: few
cdr3_aa: CAAGGENTGELFF
cdr3_nt: TGTGCCGCTGGGGGGGAGAACACCGGGGAGCTGTTTTTT

v_call: TRBV4-3
d_call: .
j_call: TRBJ1-3
clone_size: .
cdr3_aa: CASSQDRGVAGNTIYF
cdr3_nt: TGCGCCAGCAGCCAAGATCGCGGGGTTGCTGGAAACACCATATATTTT

v_call: TRBV4-3
d_call: .
j_call: TRBJ1-5
clone_size: .
cdr3_aa: CASSQDRLGGQPQHF
cdr3_nt: TGCGCCAGCAGCCAAGATCGATTAGGGGGACAGCCCCAGCATTTT

v_call: TRBV11-2
d_call: TRBD1
j_call: TRBJ1-2
clone_size: .
cdr3_aa: CASSLAGQGRYGYTF
cdr3_nt: TGTGCCAGCAGCTTAGCGGGACAGGGGCGATATGGCTACACCTTC

v_call: TRBV30
d_call: .
j_call: TRBJ2-3
clone_size: .
cdr3_aa: CAWSVGSGSDTQYF
cdr3_nt: TGTGCCTGGAGTGTCGGTTCAGGGTCAGATACGCAGTATTTT

v_call: TRBV6-1
d_call: TRBD2
j_call: TRBJ2-7
clone_size: once
cdr3_aa: CASSEEPSGYEQYF
cdr3_nt: TGTGCCAGCAGTGAAGAACCTAGCGGGTACGAGCAGTACTTC

v_call: TRBV4-1
d_call: .
j_call: TRBJ2-5
clone_size: .
cdr3_aa: CASSQPGVQETQYF
cdr3_nt: TGCGCCAGCAGCCAGCCGGGAGTCCAAGAGACCCAGTACTTC

v_call: TRBV5-1
d_call: TRBD1
j_call: TRBJ1-1
clone_size: .
cdr3_aa: CASSRPQGGTEAFF
cdr3_nt: TGCGCCAGCAGCCGTCCTCAGGGGGGCACTGAAGCTTTCTTT

v_call: TRBV6-5
d_call: .
j_call: TRBJ1-2
clone_size: few
cdr3_aa: CASRTGANYGYTF
cdr3_nt: TGTGCCAGCAGGACAGGAGCTAACTATGGCTACACCTTC

v_call: TRBV7-6
d_call: TRBD1
j_call: TRBJ1-5
clone_size: once
cdr3_aa: CASSLVSGQGGQPQHF
cdr3_nt: TGTGCCAGCAGCTTAGTTTCGGGACAGGGAGGACAGCCCCAGCATTTT

v_call: TRBV27
d_call: TRBD1
j_call: TRBJ1-2
clone_size: once
cdr3_aa: CASSGQDRVLGGYTF
cdr3_nt: TGTGCCAGCAGTGGGCAGGACAGGGTTTTAGGGGGCTACACCTTC

v_call: TRBV12-5
d_call: .
j_call: TRBJ1-1
clone_size: .
cdr3_aa: CASGLGRQGILF
cdr3_nt: TGTGCTAGTGGTTTGGGCCGCCAGGGTATTCTTTTT

v_call: TRBV6-5
d_call: TRBD2
j_call: TRBJ2-1
clone_size: .
cdr3_aa: CATRSGNLYNEQFF
cdr3_nt: TGTGCCACCCGAAGCGGGAACCTTTACAATGAGCAGTTCTTC

v_call: TRBV19
d_call: TRBD2
j_call: TRBJ2-7
clone_size: once
cdr3_aa: CASKRTSGSYEQYF
cdr3_nt: TGTGCCAGTAAGAGGACTAGCGGCTCCTACGAGCAGTACTTC

v_call: TRBV7-3
d_call: TRBD2
j_call: TRBJ2-2
clone_size: .
cdr3_aa: CASSLIGLAGTGELFF
cdr3_nt: TGTGCCAGCAGCCTTATAGGCCTAGCGGGAACCGGGGAGCTGTTTTTT

v_call: TRBV5-5
d_call: .
j_call: TRBJ2-7
clone_size: .
cdr3_aa: CASSSEGGYEQYF
cdr3_nt: TGTGCCAGCAGCTCCGAGGGCGGCTACGAGCAGTACTTC

v_call: TRBV19
d_call: TRBD2
j_call: TRBJ2-1
clone_size: .
cdr3_aa: CASGTSGYNEQFF
cdr3_nt: TGTGCCAGTGGGACTAGCGGATACAATGAGCAGTTCTTC

v_call: TRBV11-2
d_call: .
j_call: TRBJ1-4
clone_size: .
cdr3_aa: CASSMDTFNEKLFF
cdr3_nt: TGTGCCAGCAGCATGGACACCTTTAATGAAAAACTGTTTTTT

v_call: TRBV7-3
d_call: .
j_call: TRBJ1-6
clone_size: few
cdr3_aa: CASSSDTRSPLHF
cdr3_nt: TGTGCCAGCAGCTCGGACACACGATCACCCCTCCACTTT

v_call: TRBV13
d_call: TRBD1
j_call: TRBJ1-2
clone_size: .
cdr3_aa: CASSSTGQFDRNYGYTF
cdr3_nt: TGTGCCAGCAGCTCAACGGGACAGTTCGATCGAAACTATGGCTACACCTTC

v_call: TRBV10-3
d_call: TRBD1
j_call: TRBJ1-6
clone_size: few
cdr3_aa: CAISESGGTVNSPLHF
cdr3_nt: TGTGCCATCAGTGAGTCAGGGGGGACAGTTAATTCACCCCTCCACTTT

v_call: TRBV5-1
d_call: TRBD1
j_call: TRBJ1-2
clone_size: .
cdr3_aa: CASSLTADRGSGYTF
cdr3_nt: TGCGCCAGCAGCCTCACCGCCGACAGGGGGTCGGGCTACACCTTC

v_call: TRBV29-1
d_call: TRBD1
j_call: TRBJ1-6
clone_size: .
cdr3_aa: CSAQQGRNSPLHF
cdr3_nt: TGCAGCGCGCAACAGGGGAGAAATTCACCCCTCCACTTT

v_call: TRBV6-5
d_call: TRBD1
j_call: TRBJ1-3
clone_size: once
cdr3_aa: CASSTGDSGNTIYF
cdr3_nt: TGTGCCAGCAGCACAGGGGACTCTGGAAACACCATATATTTT

v_call: TRBV7-9
d_call: TRBD2
j_call: TRBJ2-2
clone_size: .
cdr3_aa: CASSLAYWEGGPNTGELFF
cdr3_nt: TGTGCCAGCAGCTTAGCGTATTGGGAGGGCGGACCGAACACCGGGGAGCTGTTTTTT

v_call: TRBV2
d_call: TRBD1
j_call: TRBJ1-5
clone_size: .
cdr3_aa: CASSGQAGQPQHF
cdr3_nt: TGTGCCAGCAGCGGACAGGCGGGTCAGCCCCAGCATTTT

v_call: TRBV4-1
d_call: TRBD1
j_call: TRBJ2-1
clone_size: .
cdr3_aa: CASSQVFTGGNNEQFF
cdr3_nt: TGCGCCAGCAGCCAAGTTTTCACAGGGGGGAATAATGAGCAGTTCTTC

v_call: TRBV25-1
d_call: .
j_call: TRBJ1-1
clone_size: once
cdr3_aa: CASSRGREAFF
cdr3_nt: TGTGCCAGCAGCAGGGGTCGAGAAGCTTTCTTT

v_call: TRBV30
d_call: .
j_call: TRBJ1-5
clone_size: .
cdr3_aa: CAWGFGVSQPQHF
cdr3_nt: TGTGCCTGGGGCTTCGGGGTGAGCCAGCCCCAGCATTTT

v_call: TRBV7-3
d_call: .
j_call: TRBJ2-3
clone_size: .
cdr3_aa: CASSLSGLTDTQYF
cdr3_nt: TGTGCCAGCAGCTTGAGTGGGCTCACAGATACGCAGTATTTT

v_call: TRBV11-1
d_call: .
j_call: TRBJ2-7
clone_size: .
cdr3_aa: CASSLGRGEQYF
cdr3_nt: TGTGCCAGCAGCTTGGGCAGGGGCGAGCAGTACTTC

v_call: TRBV4-1
d_call: TRBD1
j_call: TRBJ1-2
clone_size: .
cdr3_aa: CASSQDPGQGLDGYTF
cdr3_nt: TGCGCCAGCAGCCAAGACCCGGGACAGGGACTGGATGGCTACACCTTC

v_call: TRBV5-1
d_call: TRBD1
j_call: TRBJ2-7
clone_size: .
cdr3_aa: CASRSPGQGYEQYF
cdr3_nt: TGCGCCAGCAGGTCCCCGGGACAGGGATACGAGCAGTACTTC

v_call: TRBV6-5
d_call: TRBD1
j_call: TRBJ2-5
clone_size: .
cdr3_aa: CASSYGQGMKTQYF
cdr3_nt: TGTGCCAGCAGTTACGGACAGGGTATGAAGACCCAGTACTTC

v_call: TRBV7-3
d_call: .
j_call: TRBJ2-3
clone_size: .
cdr3_aa: CASSLKGPQGTDTQYF
cdr3_nt: TGTGCCAGCAGCTTAAAAGGTCCCCAGGGCACAGATACGCAGTATTTT

v_call: TRBV6-4
d_call: TRBD1
j_call: TRBJ2-6
clone_size: .
cdr3_aa: CASSAGTGSGANVLTF
cdr3_nt: TGTGCCAGCAGCGCCGGGACAGGGTCTGGGGCCAACGTCCTGACTTTC

v_call: TRBV28
d_call: .
j_call: TRBJ2-2
clone_size: .
cdr3_aa: CASSNSGGGLPGELFF
cdr3_nt: TGTGCCAGCAGCAACAGCGGAGGAGGGCTCCCCGGGGAGCTGTTTTTT

v_call: TRBV19
d_call: .
j_call: TRBJ1-2
clone_size: .
cdr3_aa: CASYSREGYTF
cdr3_nt: TGTGCCAGCTACTCGAGGGAAGGCTACACCTTC

v_call: TRBV5-1
d_call: TRBD1
j_call: TRBJ2-7
clone_size: .
cdr3_aa: CASSLATGGPYEQYF
cdr3_nt: TGCGCCAGCAGCTTGGCCACAGGGGGCCCGTACGAGCAGTACTTC